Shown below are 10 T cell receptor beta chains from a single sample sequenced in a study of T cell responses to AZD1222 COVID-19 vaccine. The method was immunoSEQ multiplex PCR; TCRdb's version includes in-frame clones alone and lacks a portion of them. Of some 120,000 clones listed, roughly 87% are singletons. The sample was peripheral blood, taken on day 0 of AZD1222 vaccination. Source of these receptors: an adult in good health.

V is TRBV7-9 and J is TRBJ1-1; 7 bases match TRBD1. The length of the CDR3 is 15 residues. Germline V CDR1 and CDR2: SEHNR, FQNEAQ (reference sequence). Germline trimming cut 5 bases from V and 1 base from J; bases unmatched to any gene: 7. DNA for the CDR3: TGTGCCAGCAGCCCGCGGGGGACAGAGAACACTGAAGCTTTCTTT. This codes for CASSPRGTENTEAFF.

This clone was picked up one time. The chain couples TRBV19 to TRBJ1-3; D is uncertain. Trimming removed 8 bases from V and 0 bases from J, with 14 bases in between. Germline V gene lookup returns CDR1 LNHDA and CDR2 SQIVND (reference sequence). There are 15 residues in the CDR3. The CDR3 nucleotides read TGTGCCAGTGCCACCGAGGCAGCCTCTGGAAACACCATATATTTT. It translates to CASATEAASGNTIYF.

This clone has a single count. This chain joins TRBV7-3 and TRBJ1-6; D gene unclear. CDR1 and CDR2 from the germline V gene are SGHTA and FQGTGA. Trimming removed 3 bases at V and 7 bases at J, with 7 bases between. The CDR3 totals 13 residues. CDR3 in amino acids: CASSLSLNSPLHF. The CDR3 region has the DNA TGTGCCAGCAGCTTGTCCCTCAATTCACCCCTCCACTTT.

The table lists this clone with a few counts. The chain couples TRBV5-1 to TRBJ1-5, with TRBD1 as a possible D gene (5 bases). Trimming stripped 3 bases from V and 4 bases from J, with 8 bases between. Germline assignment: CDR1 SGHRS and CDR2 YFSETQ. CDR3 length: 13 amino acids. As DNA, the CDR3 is TGCGCCAGCAGCTGGGGCCCAAATCAGCCCCAGCATTTT. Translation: CASSWGPNQPQHF.

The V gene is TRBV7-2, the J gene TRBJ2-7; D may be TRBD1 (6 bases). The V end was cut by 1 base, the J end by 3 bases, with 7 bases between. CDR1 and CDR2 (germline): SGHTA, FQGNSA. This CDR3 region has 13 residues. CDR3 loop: CASSLEQGYEQYF. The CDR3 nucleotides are TGTGCCAGCAGCTTAGAACAGGGCTACGAGCAGTACTTC. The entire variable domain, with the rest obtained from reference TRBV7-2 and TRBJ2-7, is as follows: GAGVSQSPSNKVTEKGKDVELRCDPISGHTALYWYRQSLGQGLEFLIYFQGNSAPDKSGLPSDRFSAERTGGSVSTLTIQRTQQEDSAVYLCASSLEQGYEQYFGPGTRLTVT.

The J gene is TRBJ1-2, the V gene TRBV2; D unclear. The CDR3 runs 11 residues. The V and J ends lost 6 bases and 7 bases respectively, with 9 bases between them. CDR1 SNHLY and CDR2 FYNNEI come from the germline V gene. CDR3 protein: CASSASVGYTF. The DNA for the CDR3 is TGTGCCAGCAGCGCTAGTGTTGGCTACACCTTC.

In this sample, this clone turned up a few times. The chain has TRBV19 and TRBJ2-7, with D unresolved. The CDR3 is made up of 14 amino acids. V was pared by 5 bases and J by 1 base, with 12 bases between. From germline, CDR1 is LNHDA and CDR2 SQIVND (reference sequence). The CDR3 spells CASSRAVSSYEQYF. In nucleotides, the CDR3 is TGTGCCAGTAGTCGGGCAGTCTCTTCCTACGAGCAGTACTTC.

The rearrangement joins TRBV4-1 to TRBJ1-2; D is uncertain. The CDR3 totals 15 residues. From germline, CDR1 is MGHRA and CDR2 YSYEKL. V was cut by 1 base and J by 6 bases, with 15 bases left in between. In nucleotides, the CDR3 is TGCGCCAGCAGCCAAGGGAGTCCGGGTCGCCATGGCTACACCTTC. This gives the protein CASSQGSPGRHGYTF.

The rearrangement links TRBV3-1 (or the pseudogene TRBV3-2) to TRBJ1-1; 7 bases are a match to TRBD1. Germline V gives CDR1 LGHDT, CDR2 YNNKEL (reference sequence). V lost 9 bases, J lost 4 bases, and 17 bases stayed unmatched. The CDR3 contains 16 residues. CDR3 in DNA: TGTGCCAGTGGGTTTACAGGGGCGGCGAGTGGCACTGAAGCTTTCTTT. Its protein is CASGFTGAASGTEAFF.

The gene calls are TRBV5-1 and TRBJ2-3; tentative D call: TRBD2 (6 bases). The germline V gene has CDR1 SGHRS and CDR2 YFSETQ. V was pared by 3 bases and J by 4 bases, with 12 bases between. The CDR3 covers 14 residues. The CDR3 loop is CASSSGTLADTQYF. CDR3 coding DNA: TGCGCCAGCAGCTCCGGGACTCTGGCAGATACGCAGTATTTT.